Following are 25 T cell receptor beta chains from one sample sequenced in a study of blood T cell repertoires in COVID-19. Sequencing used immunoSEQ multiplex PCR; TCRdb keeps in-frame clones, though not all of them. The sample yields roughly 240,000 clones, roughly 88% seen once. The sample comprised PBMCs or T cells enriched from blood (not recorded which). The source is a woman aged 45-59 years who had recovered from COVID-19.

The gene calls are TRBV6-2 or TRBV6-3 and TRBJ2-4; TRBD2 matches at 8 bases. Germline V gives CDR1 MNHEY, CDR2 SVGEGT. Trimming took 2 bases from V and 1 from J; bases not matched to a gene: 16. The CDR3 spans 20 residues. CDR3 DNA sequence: TGTGCCAGCAGTTACGTACCGGGACTAGGAGGGACGGGTGCCAAAAACATTCAGTACTTC. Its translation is CASSYVPGLGGTGAKNIQYF.

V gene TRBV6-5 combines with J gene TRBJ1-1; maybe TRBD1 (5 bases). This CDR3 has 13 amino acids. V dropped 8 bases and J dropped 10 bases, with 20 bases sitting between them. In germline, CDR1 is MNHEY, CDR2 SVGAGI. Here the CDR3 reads CASHRQGRSTAFF. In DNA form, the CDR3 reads TGTGCCAGCCACCGCCAGGGCAGGAGTACAGCTTTCTTT.

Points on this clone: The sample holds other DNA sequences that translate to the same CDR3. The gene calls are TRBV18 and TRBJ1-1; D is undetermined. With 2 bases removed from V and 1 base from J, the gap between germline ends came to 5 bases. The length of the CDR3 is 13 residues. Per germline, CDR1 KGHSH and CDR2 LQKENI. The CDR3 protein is CASSPTANTEAFF. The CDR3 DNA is TGTGCCAGCTCACCAACAGCGAACACTGAAGCTTTCTTT.

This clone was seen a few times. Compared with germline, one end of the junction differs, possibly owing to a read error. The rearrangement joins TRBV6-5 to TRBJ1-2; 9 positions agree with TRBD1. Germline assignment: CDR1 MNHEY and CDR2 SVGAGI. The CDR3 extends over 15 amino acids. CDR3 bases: TGTGCCAGCAGCTACTCGGGACAGGGTTTCTCTGGCTACACCTTC. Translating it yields CASSYSGQGFSGYTF.

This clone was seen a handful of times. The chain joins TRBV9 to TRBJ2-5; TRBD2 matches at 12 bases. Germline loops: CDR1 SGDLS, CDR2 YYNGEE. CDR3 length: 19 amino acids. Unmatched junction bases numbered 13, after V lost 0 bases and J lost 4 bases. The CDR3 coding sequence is TGTGCCAGCAGCGTAGGGTTACTAGCGGGGGGTTCCGGGCGAGAGACCCAGTACTTC. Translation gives CASSVGLLAGGSGRETQYF.

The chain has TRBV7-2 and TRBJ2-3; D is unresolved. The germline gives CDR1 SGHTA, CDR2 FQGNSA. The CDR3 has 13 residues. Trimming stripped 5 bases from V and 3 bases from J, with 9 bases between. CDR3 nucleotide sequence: TGTGCCAGCAGCACCTATCCGACAGATACGCAGTATTTT. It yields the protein CASSTYPTDTQYF.

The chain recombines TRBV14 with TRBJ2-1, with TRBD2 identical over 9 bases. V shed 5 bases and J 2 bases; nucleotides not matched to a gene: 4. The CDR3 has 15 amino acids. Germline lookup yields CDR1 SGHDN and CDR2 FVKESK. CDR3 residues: CASSRTSDPYNEQFF. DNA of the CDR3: TGTGCCAGCAGCAGGACTAGCGATCCCTACAATGAGCAGTTCTTC.

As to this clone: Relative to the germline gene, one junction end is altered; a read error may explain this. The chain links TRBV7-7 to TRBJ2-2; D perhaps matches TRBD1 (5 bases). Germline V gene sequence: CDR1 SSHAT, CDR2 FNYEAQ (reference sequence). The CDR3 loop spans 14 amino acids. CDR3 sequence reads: CASSPGQGSGELFF. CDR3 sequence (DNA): TGTGCTAGCAGCCCGGGCCAGGGCTCCGGGGAGCTGTTTTTT.

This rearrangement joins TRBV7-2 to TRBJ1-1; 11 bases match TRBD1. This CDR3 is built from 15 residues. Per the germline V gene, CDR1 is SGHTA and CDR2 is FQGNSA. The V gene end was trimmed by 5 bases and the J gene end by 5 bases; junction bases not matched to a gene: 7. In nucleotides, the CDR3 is TGTGCCAGCAGCCAGGACAGGGGGCCGGGGACTGAAGCTTTCTTT. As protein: CASSQDRGPGTEAFF.

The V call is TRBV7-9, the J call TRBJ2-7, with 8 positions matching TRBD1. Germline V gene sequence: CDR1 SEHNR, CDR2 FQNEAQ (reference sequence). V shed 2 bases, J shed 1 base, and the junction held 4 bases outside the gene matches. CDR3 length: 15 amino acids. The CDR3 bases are TGTGCCAGCAGCTTAAAGGGACAGGCGTCCTACGAGCAGTACTTC. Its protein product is CASSLKGQASYEQYF.

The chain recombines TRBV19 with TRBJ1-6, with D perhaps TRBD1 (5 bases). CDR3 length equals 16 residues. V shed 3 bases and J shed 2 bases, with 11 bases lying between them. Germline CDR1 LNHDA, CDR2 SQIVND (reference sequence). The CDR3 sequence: CASSISAQAYNSPLHF. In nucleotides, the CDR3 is TGTGCCAGTAGTATCTCCGCACAGGCCTATAATTCACCCCTCCACTTT. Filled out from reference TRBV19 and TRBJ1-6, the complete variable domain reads DGGITQSPKYLFRKEGQNVTLSCEQNLNHDAMYWYRQDPGQGLRLIYYSQIVNDFQKGDIAEGYSVSREKKESFPLTVTSAQKNPTAFYLCASSISAQAYNSPLHFGNGTRLTVT.

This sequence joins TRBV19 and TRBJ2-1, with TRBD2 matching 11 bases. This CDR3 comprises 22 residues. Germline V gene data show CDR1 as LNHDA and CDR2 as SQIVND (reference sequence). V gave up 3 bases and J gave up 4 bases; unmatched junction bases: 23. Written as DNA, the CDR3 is TGTGCCAGTAGTATCTTGTCTCGAGGGGTGGCGACTAGCGGGACCTTTTACAATGAGCAGTTCTTC. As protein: CASSILSRGVATSGTFYNEQFF.

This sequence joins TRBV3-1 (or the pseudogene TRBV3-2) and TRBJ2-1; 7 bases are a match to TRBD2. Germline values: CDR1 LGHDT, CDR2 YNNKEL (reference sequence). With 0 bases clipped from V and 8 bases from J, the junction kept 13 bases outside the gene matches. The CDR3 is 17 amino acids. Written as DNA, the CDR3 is TGTGCCAGCAGCCAAGACTACCTGGCGGGAGTTTTGGATGAGCAGTTCTTC. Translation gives CASSQDYLAGVLDEQFF.

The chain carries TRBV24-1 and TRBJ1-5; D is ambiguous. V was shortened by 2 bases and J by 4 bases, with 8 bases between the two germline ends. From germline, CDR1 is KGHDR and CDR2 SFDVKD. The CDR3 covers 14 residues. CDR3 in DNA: TGTGCCACCAGTGATTCCGGGAATAATCAGCCCCAGCATTTT. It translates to CATSDSGNNQPQHF.

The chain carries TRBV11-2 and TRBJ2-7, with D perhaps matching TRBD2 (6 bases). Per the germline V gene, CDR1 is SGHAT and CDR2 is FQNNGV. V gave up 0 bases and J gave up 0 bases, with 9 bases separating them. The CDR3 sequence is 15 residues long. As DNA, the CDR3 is TGTGCCAGCAGCTTAGAGGCGGGGAGCTCCTACGAGCAGTACTTC. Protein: CASSLEAGSSYEQYF.

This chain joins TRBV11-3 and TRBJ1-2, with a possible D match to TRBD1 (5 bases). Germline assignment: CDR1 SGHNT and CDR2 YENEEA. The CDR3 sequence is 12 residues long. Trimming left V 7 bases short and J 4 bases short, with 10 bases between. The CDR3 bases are TGTGCCAGCAACGGGGGAGGCTATGGCTACACCTTC. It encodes CASNGGGYGYTF. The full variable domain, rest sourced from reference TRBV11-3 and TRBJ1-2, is EAGVVQSPRYKIIEKKQPVAFWCNPISGHNTLYWYLQNLGQGPELLIRYENEEAVDDSQLPKDRFSAERLKGVDSTLKIQPAELGDSAVYLCASNGGGYGYTFGSGTRLTVV.

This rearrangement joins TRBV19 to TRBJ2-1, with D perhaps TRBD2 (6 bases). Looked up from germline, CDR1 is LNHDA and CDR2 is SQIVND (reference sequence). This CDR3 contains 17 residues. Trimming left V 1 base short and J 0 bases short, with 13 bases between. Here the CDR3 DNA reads TGTGCCAGTAGTATAGGCGGGACCATACCCTCCTACAATGAGCAGTTCTTC. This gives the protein CASSIGGTIPSYNEQFF.

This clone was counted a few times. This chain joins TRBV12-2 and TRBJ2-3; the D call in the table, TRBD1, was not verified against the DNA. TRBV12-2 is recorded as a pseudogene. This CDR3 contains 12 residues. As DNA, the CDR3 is TGTGCAAGTCGCTCAGGGAAGGATACGCAGTATTTT. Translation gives CASRSGKDTQYF.

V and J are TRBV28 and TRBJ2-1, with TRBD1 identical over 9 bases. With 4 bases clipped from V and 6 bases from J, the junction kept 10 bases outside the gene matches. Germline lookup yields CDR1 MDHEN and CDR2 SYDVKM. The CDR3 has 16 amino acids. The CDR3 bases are TGTGCCAGCAGTTCGTTGGGGACAGGGAGCGGCAATGAGCAGTTCTTC. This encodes CASSSLGTGSGNEQFF.

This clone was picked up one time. The CDR3 protein is CASSLASDDRGGYTF. In DNA, the CDR3 is TGCGCCAGCAGCTTGGCTTCGGACGACCGAGGGGGCTACACCTTC. This chain links TRBV5-1 with TRBJ1-2; D ambiguous. Trimming pared 0 bases from V and 8 bases from J, leaving 17 bases between. The CDR3 loop spans 15 amino acids. Looked up from germline, CDR1 is SGHRS and CDR2 is YFSETQ.

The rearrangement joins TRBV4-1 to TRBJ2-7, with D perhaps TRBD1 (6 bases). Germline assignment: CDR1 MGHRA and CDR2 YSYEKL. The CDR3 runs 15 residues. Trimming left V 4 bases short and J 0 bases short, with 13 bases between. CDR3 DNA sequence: TGCGCCAGCAGCCCAACCGGGACAAACTCCTACGAGCAGTACTTC. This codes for CASSPTGTNSYEQYF.

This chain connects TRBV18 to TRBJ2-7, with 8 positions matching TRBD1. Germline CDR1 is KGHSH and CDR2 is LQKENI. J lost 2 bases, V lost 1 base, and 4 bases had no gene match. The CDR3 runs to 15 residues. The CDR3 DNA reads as TGTGCCAGCTCACCACTGACAGGGGACACCTACGAGCAGTACTTC. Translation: CASSPLTGDTYEQYF.

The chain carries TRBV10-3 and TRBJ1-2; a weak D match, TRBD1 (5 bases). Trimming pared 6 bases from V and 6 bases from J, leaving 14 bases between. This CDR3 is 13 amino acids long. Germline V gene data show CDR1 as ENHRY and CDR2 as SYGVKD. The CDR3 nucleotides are TGTGCCATCAGCGGGACTCAACGACATGGCTACACCTTC. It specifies CAISGTQRHGYTF.

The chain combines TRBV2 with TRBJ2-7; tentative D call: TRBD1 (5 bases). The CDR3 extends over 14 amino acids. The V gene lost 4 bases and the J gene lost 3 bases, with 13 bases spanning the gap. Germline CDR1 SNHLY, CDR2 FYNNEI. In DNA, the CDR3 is TGTGCCAGCAGTGCCGACAGAACCTTCTACGAGCAGTACTTC. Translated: CASSADRTFYEQYF. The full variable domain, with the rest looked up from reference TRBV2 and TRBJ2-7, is EPEVTQTPSHQVTQMGQEVILRCVPISNHLYFYWYRQILGQKVEFLVSFYNNEISEKSEIFDDQFSVERPDGSNFTLKIRSTKLEDSAMYFCASSADRTFYEQYFGPGTRLTVT.

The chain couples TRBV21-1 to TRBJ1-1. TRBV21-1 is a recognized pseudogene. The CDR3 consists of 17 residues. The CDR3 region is CASSPFVRCNPSTEAFF. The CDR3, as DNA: TGTGCCAGCAGCCCTTTCGTGAGGTGTAATCCAAGCACTGAAGCTTTCTTT.